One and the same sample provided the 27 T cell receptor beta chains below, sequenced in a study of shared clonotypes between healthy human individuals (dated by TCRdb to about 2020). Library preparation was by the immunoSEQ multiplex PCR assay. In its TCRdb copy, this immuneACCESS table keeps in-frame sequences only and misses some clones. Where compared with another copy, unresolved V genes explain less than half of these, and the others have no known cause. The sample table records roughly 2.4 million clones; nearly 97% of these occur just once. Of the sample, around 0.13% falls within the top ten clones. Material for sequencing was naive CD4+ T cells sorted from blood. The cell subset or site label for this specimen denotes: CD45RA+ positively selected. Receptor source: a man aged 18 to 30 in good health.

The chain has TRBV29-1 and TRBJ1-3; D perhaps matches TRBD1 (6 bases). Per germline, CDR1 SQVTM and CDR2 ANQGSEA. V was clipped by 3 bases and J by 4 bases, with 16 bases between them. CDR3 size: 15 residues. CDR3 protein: CSVDEDRGYGNTIYF. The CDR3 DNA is TGCAGCGTTGACGAGGATAGGGGGTACGGAAACACCATATATTTT.

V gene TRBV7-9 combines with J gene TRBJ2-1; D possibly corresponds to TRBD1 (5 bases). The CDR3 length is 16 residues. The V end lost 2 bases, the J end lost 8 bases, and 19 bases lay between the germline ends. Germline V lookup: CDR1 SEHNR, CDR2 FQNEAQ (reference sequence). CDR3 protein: CASSLLSGLSDHEQFF. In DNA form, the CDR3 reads TGTGCCAGCAGCTTACTATCAGGGTTATCTGACCATGAGCAGTTCTTC.

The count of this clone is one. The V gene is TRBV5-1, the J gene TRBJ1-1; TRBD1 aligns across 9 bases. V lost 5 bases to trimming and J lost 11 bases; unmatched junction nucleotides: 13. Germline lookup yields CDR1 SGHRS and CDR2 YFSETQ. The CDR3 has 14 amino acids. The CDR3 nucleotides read TGCGCCAGCAGTACGGGGACAGGGTCAGGTGCGGCTTTCTTT. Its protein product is CASSTGTGSGAAFF.

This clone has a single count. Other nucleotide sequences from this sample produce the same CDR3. For the CDR3, the DNA is TGTGCCAGCTCCCAGGGGCAGGGGCCTCAGCCCCAGCATTTT. Translation gives CASSQGQGPQPQHF. The gene calls are TRBV18 and TRBJ1-5; perhaps TRBD1 as D (6 bases). Germline CDR1 KGHSH, CDR2 LQKENI. Trimming stripped 6 bases from V and 6 bases from J, with 15 bases between. This CDR3 comprises 14 residues. Based on the CDR3 plus reference TRBV18 and TRBJ1-5, the full variable domain is NAGVMQNPRHLVRRRGQEARLRCSPMKGHSHVYWYRQLPEEGLKFMVYLQKENIIDESGMPKERFSAEFPKEGPSILRIQQVVRGDSAAYFCASSQGQGPQPQHFGDGTRLSIL.

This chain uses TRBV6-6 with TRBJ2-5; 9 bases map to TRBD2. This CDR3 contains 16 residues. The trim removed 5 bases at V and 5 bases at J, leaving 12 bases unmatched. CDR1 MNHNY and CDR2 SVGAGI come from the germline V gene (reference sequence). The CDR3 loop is CASSAPRREGRETQYF. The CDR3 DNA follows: TGTGCCAGCAGTGCCCCCAGGCGGGAGGGCCGTGAGACCCAGTACTTC.

The CDR3, as DNA: TGTGCCATCAGCCCGGGAGGCAGACAGTTCTACGAGCAGTACTTC. This gives the protein CAISPGGRQFYEQYF. The chain employs TRBV10-3 and TRBJ2-7, with 7 nucleotides matching TRBD2. Germline V CDR1 and CDR2: ENHRY, SYGVKD. This CDR3 spans 15 amino acids. V was clipped by 6 bases and J by 3 bases; unmatched bases: 11.

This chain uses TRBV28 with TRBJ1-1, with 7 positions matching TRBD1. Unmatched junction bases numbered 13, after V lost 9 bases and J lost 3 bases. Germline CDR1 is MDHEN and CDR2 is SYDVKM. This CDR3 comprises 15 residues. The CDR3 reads CASQMTLDRDTEAFF. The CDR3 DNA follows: TGTGCCAGTCAGATGACCCTTGACAGGGACACTGAAGCTTTCTTT.

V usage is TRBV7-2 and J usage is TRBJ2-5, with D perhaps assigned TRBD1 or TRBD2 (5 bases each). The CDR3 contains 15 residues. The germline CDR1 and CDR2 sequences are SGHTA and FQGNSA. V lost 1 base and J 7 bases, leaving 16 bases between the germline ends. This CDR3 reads CASSLGRGDGVTQYF. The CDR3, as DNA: TGTGCCAGCAGCTTAGGGCGAGGGGACGGGGTGACCCAGTACTTC. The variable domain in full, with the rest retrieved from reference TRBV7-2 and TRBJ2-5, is GAGVSQSPSNKVTEKGKDVELRCDPISGHTALYWYRQSLGQGLEFLIYFQGNSAPDKSGLPSDRFSAERTGGSVSTLTIQRTQQEDSAVYLCASSLGRGDGVTQYFGPGTRLLVL.

The CDR3 coding sequence is TGTGCCAGCAGCTCGACAGGGTACTGGGCTAATGAAAAACTGTTTTTT. Residues: CASSSTGYWANEKLFF. V gene TRBV7-9 combines with J gene TRBJ1-4; 7 bases agree with TRBD1. The CDR3 has 16 residues. Germline V CDR1 and CDR2: SEHNR, FQNEAQ (reference sequence). J was trimmed by 3 bases and V by 4 bases; bases with no gene match: 8.

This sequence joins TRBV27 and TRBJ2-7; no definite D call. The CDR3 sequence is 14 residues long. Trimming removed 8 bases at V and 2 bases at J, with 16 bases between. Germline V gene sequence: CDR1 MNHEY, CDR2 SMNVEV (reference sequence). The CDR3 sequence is CASAHPLRTYEQYF. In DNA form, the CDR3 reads TGTGCCAGCGCTCACCCGCTGCGGACCTACGAGCAGTACTTC.

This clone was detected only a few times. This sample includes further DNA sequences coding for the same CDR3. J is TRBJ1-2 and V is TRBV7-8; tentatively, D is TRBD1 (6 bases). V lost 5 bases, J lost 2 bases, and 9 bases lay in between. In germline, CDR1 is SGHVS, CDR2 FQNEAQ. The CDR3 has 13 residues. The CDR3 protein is CASSPDRNYGYTF. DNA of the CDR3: TGTGCCAGCAGCCCGGACAGAAACTATGGCTACACCTTC. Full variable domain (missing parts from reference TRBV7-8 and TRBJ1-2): GAGVSQSPRYKVAKRGQDVALRCDPISGHVSLFWYQQALGQGPEFLTYFQNEAQLDKSGLPSDRFFAERPEGSVSTLKIQRTQQEDSAVYLCASSPDRNYGYTFGSGTRLTVV.

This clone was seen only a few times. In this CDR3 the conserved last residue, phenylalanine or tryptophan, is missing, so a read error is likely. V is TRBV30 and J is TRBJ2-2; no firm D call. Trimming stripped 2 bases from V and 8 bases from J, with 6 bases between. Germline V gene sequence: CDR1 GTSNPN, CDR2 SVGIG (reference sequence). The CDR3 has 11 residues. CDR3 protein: CAWSLTGELFL. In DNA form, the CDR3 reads TGTGCCTGGAGTTTGACAGGGGAGCTGTTTCTT.

The CDR3 protein is CASSAVGLPTDTQYF. CDR3 DNA: TGTGCCAGCAGCGCCGTTGGACTTCCCACAGATACGCAGTATTTT. The gene calls are TRBV6-1 and TRBJ2-3, with D maybe TRBD2 (5 bases). The V gene's germline CDR1 is MNHNS and CDR2 SASEGT. The CDR3 covers 15 residues. V lost 6 bases, J lost 2 bases, and 15 bases lay in between.

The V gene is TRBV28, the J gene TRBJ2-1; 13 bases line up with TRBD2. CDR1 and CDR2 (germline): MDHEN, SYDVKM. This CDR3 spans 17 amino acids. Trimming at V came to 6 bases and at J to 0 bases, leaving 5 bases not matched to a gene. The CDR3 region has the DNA TGTGCCAGCAGCACTAGCGGGGGGGATAGCTCCTACAATGAGCAGTTCTTC. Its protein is CASSTSGGDSSYNEQFF. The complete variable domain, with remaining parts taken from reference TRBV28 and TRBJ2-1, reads DVKVTQSSRYLVKRTGEKVFLECVQDMDHENMFWYRQDPGLGLRLIYFSYDVKMKEKGDIPEGYSVSREKKERFSLILESASTNQTSMYLCASSTSGGDSSYNEQFFGPGTRLTVL.

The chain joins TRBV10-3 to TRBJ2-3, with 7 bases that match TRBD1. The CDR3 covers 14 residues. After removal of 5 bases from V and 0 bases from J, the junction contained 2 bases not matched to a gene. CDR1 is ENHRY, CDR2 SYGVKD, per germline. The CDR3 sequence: CAISTGASTDTQYF. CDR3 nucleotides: TGTGCCATCAGTACAGGGGCCAGCACAGATACGCAGTATTTT.

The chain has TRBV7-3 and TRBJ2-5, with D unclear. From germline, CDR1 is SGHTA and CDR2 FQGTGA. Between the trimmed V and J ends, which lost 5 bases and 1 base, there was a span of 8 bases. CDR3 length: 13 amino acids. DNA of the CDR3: TGTGCCAGCAGCCAAGGCATCCAAGAGACCCAGTACTTC. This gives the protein CASSQGIQETQYF. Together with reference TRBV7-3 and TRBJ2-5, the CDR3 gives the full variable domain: GAGVSQTPSNKVTEKGKYVELRCDPISGHTALYWYRQSLGQGPEFLIYFQGTGAADDSGLPNDRFFAVRPEGSVSTLKIQRTERGDSAVYLCASSQGIQETQYFGPGTRLLVL.

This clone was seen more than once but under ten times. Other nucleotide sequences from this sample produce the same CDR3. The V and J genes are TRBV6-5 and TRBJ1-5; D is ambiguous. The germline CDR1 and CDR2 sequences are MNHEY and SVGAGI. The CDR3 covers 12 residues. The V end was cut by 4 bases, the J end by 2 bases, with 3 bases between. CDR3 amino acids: CASSSGNQPQHF. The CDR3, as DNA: TGTGCCAGCAGTTCCGGCAATCAGCCCCAGCATTTT.

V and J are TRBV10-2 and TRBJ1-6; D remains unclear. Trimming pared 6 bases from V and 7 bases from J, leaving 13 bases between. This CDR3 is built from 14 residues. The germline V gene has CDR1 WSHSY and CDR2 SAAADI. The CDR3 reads CASSEPGLNSPLHF. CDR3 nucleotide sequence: TGCGCCAGCAGCGAACCGGGGTTAAATTCACCCCTCCACTTT.

Written as DNA, the CDR3 is TGTGCCAGTAAACAGGCAGGGAGGCTCTATGGCTACACCTTC. It is translated as CASKQAGRLYGYTF. The chain couples TRBV19 to TRBJ1-2; D may be TRBD1 (5 bases). The CDR3 has 14 residues. Germline values: CDR1 LNHDA, CDR2 SQIVND (reference sequence). V was pared by 7 bases and J by 4 bases, with 16 bases between.

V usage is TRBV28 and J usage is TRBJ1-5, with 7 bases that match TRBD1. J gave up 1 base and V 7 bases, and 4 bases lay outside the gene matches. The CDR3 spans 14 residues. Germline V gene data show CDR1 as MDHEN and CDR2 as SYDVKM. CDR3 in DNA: TGTGCCAGCACCATGGACAGGAGCAATCAGCCCCAGCATTTT. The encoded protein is CASTMDRSNQPQHF.

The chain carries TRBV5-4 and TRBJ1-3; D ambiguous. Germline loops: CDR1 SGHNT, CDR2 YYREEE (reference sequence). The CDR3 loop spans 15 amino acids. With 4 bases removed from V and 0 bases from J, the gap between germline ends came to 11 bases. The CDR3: CASSLDGISGNTIYF. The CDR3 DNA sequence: TGTGCCAGCAGCCTAGACGGGATCTCTGGAAACACCATATATTTT.

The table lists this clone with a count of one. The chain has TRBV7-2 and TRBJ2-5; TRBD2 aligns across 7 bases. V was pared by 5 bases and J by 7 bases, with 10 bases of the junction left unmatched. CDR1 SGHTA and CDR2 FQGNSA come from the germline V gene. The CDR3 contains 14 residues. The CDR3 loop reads CASSLGEGLGTQYF. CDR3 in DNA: TGTGCCAGCAGCCTGGGGGAGGGCCTCGGGACCCAGTACTTC.

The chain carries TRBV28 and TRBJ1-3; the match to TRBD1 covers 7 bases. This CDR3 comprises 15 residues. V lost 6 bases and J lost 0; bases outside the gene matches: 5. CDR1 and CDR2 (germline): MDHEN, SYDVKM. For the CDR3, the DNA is TGTGCCAGCAGCCGATGGACAGGCTCTGGAAACACCATATATTTT. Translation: CASSRWTGSGNTIYF.

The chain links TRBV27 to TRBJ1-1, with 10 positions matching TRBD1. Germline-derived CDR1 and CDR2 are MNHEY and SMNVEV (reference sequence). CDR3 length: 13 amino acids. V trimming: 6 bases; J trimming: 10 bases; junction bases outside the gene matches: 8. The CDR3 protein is CASSGQGDPGAFF. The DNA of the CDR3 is TGTGCCAGCAGCGGACAGGGGGACCCCGGAGCTTTCTTT.

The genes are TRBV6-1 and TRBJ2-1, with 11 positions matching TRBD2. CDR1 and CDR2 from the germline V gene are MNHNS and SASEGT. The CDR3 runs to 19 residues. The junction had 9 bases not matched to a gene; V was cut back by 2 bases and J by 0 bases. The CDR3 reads CASSEFGTSGLSSYNEQFF. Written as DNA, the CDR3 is TGTGCCAGCAGTGAATTTGGGACTAGCGGACTTAGCTCCTACAATGAGCAGTTCTTC.

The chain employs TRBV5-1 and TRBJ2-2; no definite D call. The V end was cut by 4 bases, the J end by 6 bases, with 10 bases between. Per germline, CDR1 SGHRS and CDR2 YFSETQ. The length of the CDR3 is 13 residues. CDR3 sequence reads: CASSPGPSGELFF. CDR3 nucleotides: TGCGCCAGCAGCCCCGGACCGTCCGGGGAGCTGTTTTTT.

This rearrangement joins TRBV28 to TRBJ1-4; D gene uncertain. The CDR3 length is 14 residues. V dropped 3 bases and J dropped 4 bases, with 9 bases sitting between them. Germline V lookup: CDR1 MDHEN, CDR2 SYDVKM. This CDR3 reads CASSLVSHNEKLFF. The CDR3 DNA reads TGTGCCAGCAGTTTGGTCAGTCATAATGAAAAACTGTTTTTT.